The 7 T cell receptor beta chains listed next were all sequenced from one sample in a study of T cell responses to AZD1222 COVID-19 vaccine. This table comes from immunoSEQ multiplex PCR, and its TCRdb copy is limited to in-frame clones, with some not included. The sample yields approximately 97,000 clones, 86% seen once. The specimen comprised peripheral blood, sampled on day 0 of AZD1222 vaccination. The receptors shown here come from an adult in good health.

The CDR3 DNA reads as TGTGCCAGCAGCGTAGTGGGCAGGCCTAGCACAGATACGCAGTATTTT. Amino acid sequence: CASSVVGRPSTDTQYF. The chain recombines TRBV9 with TRBJ2-3; D remains ambiguous. V was trimmed by 0 bases and J by 0 bases, leaving 11 bases between them. The CDR3 loop spans 16 amino acids. Germline-derived CDR1 and CDR2 are SGDLS and YYNGEE.

The chain links TRBV3-1 (or the pseudogene TRBV3-2) to TRBJ2-7, with 14 bases aligning to TRBD2. J lost 8 bases, V lost 3 bases, and 6 bases had no gene match. The length of the CDR3 is 15 residues. Germline values: CDR1 LGHDT, CDR2 YNNKEL (reference sequence). In DNA form, the CDR3 reads TGTGCCAGCAGCCACCGACTAGCGGGAGGGCGTAAGCAGTACTTC. It yields the protein CASSHRLAGGRKQYF.

The chain employs TRBV7-2 and TRBJ2-1; 7 nucleotides align to TRBD1. The CDR3 sequence is 14 residues long. Looked up from germline, CDR1 is SGHTA and CDR2 is FQGNSA. Germline trimming cut 3 bases from V and 8 bases from J; bases unmatched to any gene: 7. The CDR3 DNA sequence: TGTGCCAGCAGCTTTGACAGGGTCGGATATGAGCAGTTCTTC. Translating gives CASSFDRVGYEQFF. Full variable domain (remainder filled in from reference TRBV7-2 and TRBJ2-1): GAGVSQSPSNKVTEKGKDVELRCDPISGHTALYWYRQSLGQGLEFLIYFQGNSAPDKSGLPSDRFSAERTGGSVSTLTIQRTQQEDSAVYLCASSFDRVGYEQFFGPGTRLTVL.

The rearrangement joins TRBV7-9 to TRBJ2-2; D possibly corresponds to TRBD2 (6 bases). The CDR3 extends over 16 amino acids. Trimming took off 4 bases at V and 1 base at J, with 13 bases between the two ends. The germline gives CDR1 SEHNR, CDR2 FQNEAQ (reference sequence). CDR3 protein: CASSSAGRLNTGELFF. As DNA, the CDR3 is TGTGCCAGCAGCTCGGCGGGGCGGCTGAACACCGGGGAGCTGTTTTTT. Full variable domain (missing parts from reference TRBV7-9 and TRBJ2-2): DTGVSQNPRHKITKRGQNVTFRCDPISEHNRLYWYRQTLGQGPEFLTYFQNEAQLEKSRLLSDRFSAERPKGSFSTLEIQRTEQGDSAMYLCASSSAGRLNTGELFFGEGSRLTVL.

The chain carries TRBV7-2 and TRBJ2-3, with a possible D match to TRBD2 (5 bases). The V gene's germline CDR1 is SGHTA and CDR2 FQGNSA. The ends were cut back, 5 bases at V and 4 bases at J, with 19 bases in the middle. The CDR3 spans 16 residues. The CDR3 region has the DNA TGTGCCAGCAGCCGTTCTGGCGGGCACGGCCCAGATACGCAGTATTTT. It translates to CASSRSGGHGPDTQYF.

The chain recombines TRBV20-1 with TRBJ2-2; 7 nucleotides agree with TRBD2. This CDR3 has 14 amino acids. V lost 3 bases, J lost 4 bases, and 5 bases stayed unmatched. Germline V gene lookup returns CDR1 DFQATT and CDR2 SNEGSKA (reference sequence). The CDR3 spells CSASSGSVTGELFF. The CDR3, as DNA: TGCAGTGCTAGTAGCGGGTCAGTCACCGGGGAGCTGTTTTTT.

V is TRBV6-5 and J is TRBJ1-4; D is undetermined. Trimming stripped 2 bases from V and 0 bases from J, with 10 bases between. CDR3 size: 16 residues. CDR1 MNHEY and CDR2 SVGAGI come from the germline V gene. CDR3 sequence: CASSYRNRATNEKLFF. As DNA, the CDR3 is TGTGCCAGCAGTTACAGAAACCGTGCAACTAATGAAAAACTGTTTTTT.